This is a list of T cell receptor beta chains from one sample in a study of cytomegalovirus exposure and HLA in healthy donors. This table comes from immunoSEQ multiplex PCR, and its TCRdb copy is limited to in-frame clones, with some not included. The table includes about 150,000 clones, roughly 72% detected once. The sequencing input was PBMCs. These TCRs come from a man in his thirties or forties in good health and CMV-seronegative. Each CDR3 is given with its conserved first and last residue. Fields, in order: J gene, D gene, V gene, clone size, CDR3 protein, CDR3 DNA. The D gene is left open where the match is weak. Not all rows give a size; the values are once, few, many and, for expanded clones, a class.

>TRBJ2-7|TRBD2|TRBV7-9|-
CASSWGGRPLEQYF
TGTGCCAGCAGCTGGGGCGGGAGGCCCCTCGAGCAGTACTTC
>TRBJ1-1|-|TRBV7-2|-
CASSLEPAGRTEAFF
TGTGCCAGCAGCTTAGAACCGGCGGGGCGCACTGAAGCTTTCTTT
>TRBJ2-2|TRBD2|TRBV9|-
CASKQAGGHDTGELFF
TGTGCCAGCAAGCAAGCGGGGGGGCACGACACCGGGGAGCTGTTTTTT
>TRBJ2-5|TRBD2|TRBV19|-
CASSAGVMGETQYF
TGTGCCAGTTCAGCGGGGGTCATGGGGGAGACCCAGTACTTC
>TRBJ2-7|-|TRBV29-1|-
CSVRQRSYEQYF
TGCAGCGTTCGTCAGCGATCCTACGAGCAGTACTTC
>TRBJ2-2|TRBD1|TRBV7-9|-
CASPEDTTGQITGELFF
TGTGCCAGCCCCGAGGACACGACAGGGCAAATCACCGGGGAGCTGTTTTTT
>TRBJ2-7|-|TRBV4-3|-
CASSQDQDSPVGQYF
TGCGCCAGCAGCCAAGATCAAGACAGTCCTGTAGGGCAGTACTTC
>TRBJ1-6|TRBD1|TRBV15|-
CATSRKGQGGSPLHF
TGTGCCACCAGCCGAAAGGGACAGGGAGGATCACCCCTCCACTTT
>TRBJ1-6|TRBD1|TRBV5-1|-
CASSSGQDGSPLHF
TGCGCCAGCAGCTCAGGACAGGACGGTTCACCCCTCCACTTT
>TRBJ2-7|TRBD1|TRBV10-3|-
CAISESGTGSYEQYF
TGTGCCATCAGTGAATCCGGGACAGGGTCTTACGAGCAGTACTTC
>TRBJ1-5|-|TRBV5-6|-
CASSLDREDQPQHF
TGTGCCAGCAGCTTGGACAGGGAAGATCAGCCCCAGCATTTT
>TRBJ2-1|TRBD1|TRBV5-4|-
CASSPEPLTGGDEQFF
TGTGCCAGCAGCCCCGAACCTCTGACAGGGGGAGATGAGCAGTTCTTC
>TRBJ2-1|-|TRBV7-7|-
CASSHTGNYNEQFF
TGTGCCAGCAGCCACACCGGGAATTACAATGAGCAGTTCTTC
>TRBJ2-3|TRBD2|TRBV4-2|-
CASSQLAGGTDTQYF
TGTGCCAGCAGCCAACTAGCGGGGGGGACAGATACGCAGTATTTT
>TRBJ2-5|-|TRBV25-1|-
CASSEGSSEFEETQYF
TGTGCCAGCAGTGAAGGGTCTAGCGAGTTTGAAGAGACCCAGTACTTC
>TRBJ2-1|TRBD2|TRBV7-9|-
CASRPLTGGYNEQFF
TGTGCCAGCAGACCTCTTACGGGGGGCTACAATGAGCAGTTCTTC
>TRBJ1-2|TRBD1|TRBV5-4|-
CASSSLDRDYGYTF
TGTGCCAGCAGCTCCTTGGACAGGGATTATGGCTACACCTTC
>TRBJ1-1|TRBD1|TRBV27|-
CASSKGATGGRSTEAFF
TGTGCCAGCTCCAAGGGGGCCACAGGGGGCAGGAGCACTGAAGCTTTCTTT
>TRBJ1-1|-|TRBV28|-
CASSESNTEAFF
TGTGCCAGCAGCGAGTCGAACACTGAAGCTTTCTTT
>TRBJ1-2|TRBD1|TRBV6-5|-
CASSYSDRGYGYTF
TGTGCCAGCAGTTACTCGGACAGGGGCTATGGCTACACCTTC
>TRBJ1-4|-|TRBV5-1|-
CASSLSATNEKLFF
TGCGCCAGCAGCTTGTCTGCAACTAATGAAAAACTGTTTTTT
>TRBJ2-2|TRBD1|TRBV6-1|-
CASRGQVNTGELFF
TGTGCCAGCAGGGGACAGGTTAACACCGGGGAGCTGTTTTTT
>TRBJ2-5|TRBD2|TRBV5-1|-
CASSQGLARQETQYF
TGCGCCAGCTCCCAAGGACTAGCTCGACAAGAGACCCAGTACTTC
>TRBJ2-7|TRBD2|TRBV28|once
CASSPVGTSLSYEQYF
TGTGCCAGCAGTCCGGTCGGGACTAGCCTTTCCTACGAGCAGTACTTC
>TRBJ2-1|-|TRBV7-2|-
CASSLELGYNEQFF
TGTGCCAGCAGCTTAGAGCTCGGCTACAATGAGCAGTTCTTC
>TRBJ2-5|-|TRBV6-6|few
CASRPLVGETQYF
TGTGCCAGCAGGCCCCTTGTCGGAGAGACCCAGTACTTC
>TRBJ2-2|-|TRBV6-4|-
CASSASPGTGELFF
TGTGCCAGCAGTGCCAGTCCAGGCACCGGGGAGCTGTTTTTT
>TRBJ1-4|TRBD1|TRBV28|-
CASSRGTATNEKLFF
TGTGCCAGCAGTCGTGGGACAGCAACTAATGAAAAACTGTTTTTT
>TRBJ2-2|TRBD2|TRBV11-3|few
CASSLAPGTSGARTGELFF
TGTGCCAGCAGCTTAGCACCCGGGACTAGCGGGGCTCGCACCGGGGAGCTGTTTTTT
>TRBJ1-2|TRBD1|TRBV5-1|once
CASSPTGTGNGYPF
TGCGCCAGCAGCCCTACGGGGACAGGGAATGGCTACCCCTTC
>TRBJ2-3|-|TRBV11-3|-
CASSISGRGDTQYF
TGTGCCAGCTCCATATCCGGTCGGGGAGATACGCAGTATTTT